The next 23 T cell receptor beta chains were all read from a single sample in a study of TET2 disruption in CD19-targeted CAR T cells. Antigens for these TCRs are unknown. Sequencing was performed with immunoSEQ multiplex PCR; in TCRdb, only in-frame clones are kept and a portion is missing. The repertoire table contains under 30,000 clones. Treatment specified: autologous CTL019 cells: CD19 CAR with 4-1BB and CD3 zeta domains. The specimen comprised CD8- CAR+ T cells sorted from cultured blood T cells, sampled for CD19 CAR T cell therapy. Documented subset: CD8-negative CAR-positive T cells from the infusion product. Receptor source: a man aged 65 to 85 with chronic lymphocytic leukemia.

With respect to this clone: The read finishes 3 residues shy of the CDR3 end, and the germline J gene is used to complete it. This chain joins TRBV27 and TRBJ1-1; D perhaps matches TRBD1 (6 bases). The CDR3 spans 13 residues. Trimming took off 2 bases at V and 5 bases at J, with 9 bases between the two ends. Germline assignment: CDR1 MNHEY and CDR2 SMNVEV (reference sequence). CDR3 region: CASSLARGTEAFF. The covered CDR3 bases are TGTGCCAGCAGTTTAGCAAGGGGGACTGAA.

A note on this clone: From the germline J gene comes the end of the CDR3, since the read stops 3 residues before it. This sequence joins TRBV11-2 and TRBJ2-1; possibly TRBD1 or TRBD2 for D (6 bases each). Germline CDR1 and CDR2: SGHAT and FQNNGV. This CDR3 is built from 14 residues. V was shortened by 5 bases and J by 9 bases, with 17 bases between the two germline ends. Incomplete CDR3 DNA: TGTGCCAGCAGCCCCACAGGGAGGTGGATTGAG. Translated, it gives CASSPTGRWIE. Given in full, the CDR3 is CASSPTGRWIEQFF.

A word on this clone: The read ends 3 residues shy of where the CDR3 ends; the end is completed using the germline J gene. The genes are TRBV2 and TRBJ1-4; TRBD1 might be the D (5 bases). Between the trimmed V and J ends, which lost 6 bases and 8 bases, there was a span of 13 bases. Germline loops: CDR1 SNHLY, CDR2 FYNNEI. The CDR3 spans 13 residues. CDR3 residues: CASRAGVREKLFF. The CDR3 bases that were read are TGTGCCAGCAGGGCGGGGGTACGGGAAAAA.

Remarks on this clone: The read falls 3 residues short of the CDR3 end, and the missing part is taken from the germline J gene. This chain uses TRBV13 with TRBJ2-7; weak D call: TRBD2 (6 bases). Trimming removed 2 bases at V and 2 bases at J, with 13 bases between. CDR3 length: 15 amino acids. Germline V gives CDR1 PRHDT, CDR2 FYEKMQ (reference sequence). CDR3 DNA, as far as it was read: TGTGCCAGCAGCTTATACTCCGGGGGTACCTACGAG. It specifies CASSLYSGGTYE. Given in full, the CDR3 is CASSLYSGGTYEQYF.

A remark on this clone: The read stops 3 residues short of the end of the CDR3; the missing end is completed from the germline J gene. The gene calls are TRBV18 and TRBJ2-5; 10 nucleotides agree with TRBD2. Looked up from germline, CDR1 is KGHSH and CDR2 is LQKENI. This CDR3 has 17 amino acids. V lost 2 bases, J lost 5 bases, and 11 bases stayed unmatched. CDR3 loop: CASSPSQQRGGRETQYF. The covered CDR3 bases are TGTGCCAGCTCACCATCGCAACAGCGGGGGGGACGGGAGACC.

As for this clone: The CDR3 is cut off 3 residues early in the read; its end comes from the germline J gene. The V and J genes are TRBV7-3 and TRBJ2-1, with 13 bases lining up with TRBD2. CDR3 length: 16 amino acids. V was pared by 2 bases and J by 8 bases, with 6 bases of the junction left unmatched. The germline V gene encodes CDR1 SGHTA and CDR2 FQGTGA. Incomplete CDR3 DNA: TGTGCCAGCAGCTTAGGACTAGCGGGGGCCGGGGATGAG. This gives the protein CASSLGLAGAGDE. The full CDR3 is CASSLGLAGAGDEQFF.

This chain's CDR3 is CATSDRRTSGVTGELFF. Partial CDR3 DNA: TGTGCCACCAGTGATCGGCGGACTAGCGGAGTGACCGGGGAG. V and J are TRBV24-1 and TRBJ2-2; 10 positions match TRBD2. The sequence runs out 3 residues before the end of the CDR3; the remainder is reconstructed from the germline J gene. Germline V gene lookup returns CDR1 KGHDR and CDR2 SFDVKD. The CDR3 spans 17 residues. The J segment lost 5 bases and the V segment lost 3 bases, leaving 8 bases of the junction unmatched.

As concerns this clone: The CDR3 end falls 3 residues outside the read, so it is completed with the germline J gene. The chain uses TRBV7-2 and TRBJ2-3; D call uncertain. CDR1 is SGHTA and CDR2 is FQGNSA in the germline V gene. The CDR3 is 12 amino acids. V gave up 5 bases and J gave up 2 bases, with 5 bases separating them. The CDR3 reads CASSLSTDTQYF. The DNA read from the CDR3 is TGTGCCAGCAGCCTTTCCACAGATACG.

About this clone itself: The missing CDR3 end, 3 residues past where the read stops, is filled in from the germline J gene. The rearrangement uses TRBV20-1 and TRBJ2-7; possible D gene TRBD1, 6 bases. Germline CDR1 reads DFQATT; CDR2 reads SNEGSKA (reference sequence). Between the trimmed V and J ends, which lost 5 bases and 2 bases, there was a span of 13 bases. This CDR3 region has 13 residues. The CDR3 DNA, read in part, is TGCAGTGCTCTCCGGGACACAGCCTACGAG. Translating gives CSALRDTAYE. The whole CDR3 protein is CSALRDTAYEQYF.

On this clone: The read is 3 residues too short to cover the CDR3 end, so that end is filled in from the germline J gene. The chain is built from TRBV4-1 and TRBJ2-2, with 9 bases lining up with TRBD2. The CDR3 extends over 15 amino acids. The trim removed 6 bases at V and 3 bases at J, leaving 5 bases unmatched. From germline, CDR1 is MGHRA and CDR2 YSYEKL. CDR3 in amino acids: CASSLGTSYTGELFF. The sequenced CDR3 bases are TGCGCCAGCAGTCTCGGGACTAGCTACACCGGGGAG.

Note on this clone: The CDR3 extends 3 residues past the end of the read, so its final part is completed from the germline J gene. The chain recombines TRBV18 with TRBJ2-5; D unclear. Germline assignment: CDR1 KGHSH and CDR2 LQKENI. Trimming removed 3 bases at V and 4 bases at J, with 9 bases between. There are 13 residues in the CDR3. The covered CDR3 bases are TGTGCCAGCTCACCTCCTGGCTCAGAGACC. Translating gives CASSPPGSET. The complete CDR3 sequence is CASSPPGSETQYF.

Concerning this clone: Relative to the germline gene, one junction end is altered; a read error may explain this. The read stops 3 residues short of the end of the CDR3; the missing end is completed from the germline J gene. The V call is TRBV20-1, the J call TRBJ1-3; D gene ambiguous. This CDR3 has 13 residues. Germline CDR1 reads DFQATT; CDR2 reads SNEGSKA (reference sequence). CDR3 in amino acids: CSVQGLAGNTIYF. The CDR3 bases that were read are TGCAGTGTTCAAGGTTTAGCTGGAAACACT.

A note on this clone: The missing CDR3 end, 3 residues past where the read stops, is filled in from the germline J gene. The chain combines TRBV19 with TRBJ2-4, with D perhaps matching TRBD1 (6 bases). Germline values: CDR1 LNHDA, CDR2 SQIVND (reference sequence). CDR3 length: 18 amino acids. The sequenced CDR3 bases are TGTGCCAGTAGTCCGCCGGACAGACCCATGCATAGCAATCAGCCT. Its translation: CASSPPDRPMHSNQP. The whole CDR3 region reads CASSPPDRPMHSNQPQYF.

As for this clone: The CDR3 end falls 3 residues outside the read, so it is completed with the germline J gene. The chain is built from TRBV11-2 and TRBJ2-3; tentatively, D is TRBD1 (5 bases). Looked up from germline, CDR1 is SGHAT and CDR2 is FQNNGV. This CDR3 spans 14 amino acids. This CDR3 is CASSLGGGQETQYF. The covered CDR3 bases are TGTGCCAGCAGCTTAGGGGGCGGCCAAGAGACG. The full variable domain, its missing parts supplied by reference TRBV11-2 and TRBJ2-3, is EAGVAQSPRYKIIEKRQSVAFWCNPISGHATLYWYQQILGQGPKLLIQFQNNGVVDDSQLPKDRFSAERLKGVDSTLKIQPAKLEDSAVYLCASSLGGGQETQYFGPGTRLTVL.

To note about this clone: The CDR3 is cut off 3 residues early in the read; its end comes from the germline J gene. The chain recombines TRBV6-2 or TRBV6-3 with TRBJ2-3, with D perhaps matching TRBD2 (5 bases). The CDR3 runs 15 residues. V was clipped by 2 bases and J by 1 base, with 10 bases between them. Per the germline V gene, CDR1 is MNHEY and CDR2 is SVGEGT. The sequenced part of the CDR3 DNA is TGTGCCAGCAGTTACCTATCCGGGGGCACAGATACG. As protein: CASSYLSGGTDT. The whole CDR3 protein reads CASSYLSGGTDTQYF.

Turning to this clone: The CDR3 end is not reached by the read, which stops 3 residues before it; the germline J gene fills it in. Other DNA sequences in the same sample also yield this CDR3. This chain joins TRBV18 and TRBJ1-2, with TRBD1 as a possible D gene (5 bases). The germline gives CDR1 KGHSH, CDR2 LQKENI. This CDR3 contains 15 residues. The part of the CDR3 DNA that was read is TGTGCCAGCTCGCCAAGCGGGGGGTCCTACAATGAC. Residues: CASSPSGGSYND. The CDR3 in its entirety is CASSPSGGSYNDYTF.

Concerning this clone itself: The CDR3 goes on 3 residues after the read ends, and that part is filled in from the germline J gene. The V gene is TRBV6-2 or TRBV6-3, the J gene TRBJ2-4, with TRBD1 matching 7 bases. The CDR3 length is 16 residues. CDR1 is MNHEY, CDR2 SVGEGT, per germline. The CDR3 reads CASSPSWDSSNQPQYF. The CDR3 bases that were read are TGTGCCAGCAGCCCAAGTTGGGACAGTAGCAATCAGCCT.

Turning to this clone: The read comes to an end 3 residues before the CDR3 does, leaving the germline J gene to fill in the end. Other DNA sequences in the same sample also yield this CDR3. The V call is TRBV20-1, the J call TRBJ2-6; 9 bases fit TRBD2. The CDR3 contains 15 residues. CDR1 and CDR2 (germline): DFQATT, SNEGSKA (reference sequence). V was clipped by 6 bases and J by 0 bases; unmatched bases: 3. The covered CDR3 bases are TGCAGTGCGACTAGCGGCGACTCTGGGGCCAACGTC. Translation: CSATSGDSGANV. The whole CDR3 is CSATSGDSGANVLTF.

Notes on this clone: The read ends 3 residues before the CDR3 terminus; that terminus is restored from the germline J gene. This chain uses TRBV7-3 with TRBJ2-2; possible D gene TRBD1, 6 bases. The CDR3 length is 14 residues. CDR1 is SGHTA and CDR2 is FQGTGA in the germline V gene. The germline V and J ends were trimmed by 5 bases and 3 bases, with 10 bases remaining between them. Incomplete CDR3 DNA: TGTGCCAGCAGCGCAGGGGTCGACACCGGGGAG. It codes for CASSAGVDTGE. The full CDR3 reads CASSAGVDTGELFF.

On this clone itself: The DNA ends 3 residues before the CDR3 does, and the rest of the CDR3 is filled in from the germline J gene. The chain uses TRBV6-2 or TRBV6-3 and TRBJ2-3, with TRBD2 as a possible D gene (6 bases). The CDR3 runs to 16 residues. V was cut by 5 bases and J by 4 bases, with 19 bases left in between. Looked up from germline, CDR1 is MNHEY and CDR2 is SVGEGT. The chain's CDR3 is CASSPLQTSFPDTQYF. Partial CDR3 DNA: TGTGCCAGCAGTCCTCTTCAGACTAGTTTTCCAGATACG.

This clone is classed as medium-sized (0.01 to 0.1%) by frequency. The read falls 3 residues short of the CDR3 end, and the missing part is taken from the germline J gene. V usage is TRBV6-1 and J usage is TRBJ2-7; maybe TRBD2 (7 bases). The CDR3 spans 16 residues. The V end was cut by 4 bases, the J end by 4 bases, with 20 bases between. Germline CDR1 is MNHNS and CDR2 is SASEGT. CDR3 amino acids: CASSGWGGGSGYEQYF. The covered CDR3 bases are TGTGCCAGCAGTGGGTGGGGGGGCGGCTCAGGGTACGAG.

Turning to this clone: Read data end 3 residues before the CDR3 end; the end is taken from the germline J gene. This chain uses TRBV7-9 with TRBJ2-5; D might be TRBD2 (5 bases). CDR1 and CDR2 from the germline V gene are SEHNR and FQNEAQ (reference sequence). Trimming took off 10 bases at V and 7 bases at J, with 25 bases between the two ends. This CDR3 contains 15 residues. The sequenced part of the CDR3 DNA is TGTGCCACCTCCTCCGGGGTCCTGCCGGAAGGGACC. It specifies CATSSGVLPEGT. The full CDR3 protein reads CATSSGVLPEGTQYF.

As to this clone: From the germline J gene comes the end of the CDR3, since the read stops 3 residues before it. This sequence joins TRBV19 and TRBJ1-2, with 9 positions matching TRBD1. Germline V gives CDR1 LNHDA, CDR2 SQIVND (reference sequence). The CDR3 has 17 residues. CDR3 bases read: TGTGCCAGTAGTATCTCGCCTGGGACAGGGAGACTCTACGAC. Translating gives CASSISPGTGRLYD. In full, the CDR3 reads CASSISPGTGRLYDYTF.